Detailed here is one T cell receptor (beta chain). The antigen is undetermined. Sequencing was performed with immunoSEQ multiplex PCR; in TCRdb, only in-frame clones are kept and a portion is missing. Of approximately 100,000 clones detected, 94% appear once; the ten largest clones hold around 0.6%. With 5 bases removed from V and 4 bases from J, the gap between germline ends came to 11 bases. In germline, CDR1 is MNHNS, CDR2 SASEGT. The CDR3 consists of 13 residues. The data stem from a study of siplizumab effects on memory and regulatory T cells. Notes on the study in general: For mappable alloreactive CD4+ clones, the mean Treg-derived fraction was 68.8% with siplizumab and 25% to 30% in controls. Unstimulated subsets accounted for the mapping of only a minor share of the clones that were alloreactive.

Sequenced sample: Tregs sorted from blood. The chain employs TRBV6-1 and TRBJ1-2; D gene unclear. The sequence was obtained from a human donor in good health. This CDR3 is CASSFGRRYGYTF. DNA for the CDR3: TGTGCCAGCAGTTTCGGACGCCGCTATGGCTACACCTTC.